This T cell receptor beta chain was sequenced during a study of T-cell reconstitution after alpha-beta-depleted transplantation in children. Preparation of the TCRbeta library used unique molecular identifiers. One entry per CDR3 protein results from TCRdb running MiXCR on the PCR reads. This table holds about 290,000 distinct CDR3 sequences, around a tenth found once. CDR3 length: 17 amino acids. Germline CDR1 is MDHEN and CDR2 is SYDVKM. This clonotype was seen a few times. A much larger clone differs from this one at a single base, so this may be a read error. The origin of this receptor is a boy younger than two with acute myeloid leukemia, due to receive a stem cell transplant. The gene calls are TRBV28 and TRBJ2-4; 9 nucleotides line up with TRBD2. Sequences were derived from PBMCs, sampled before TCRalphabeta/CD19-depleted stem cell transplant. The CDR3 protein is CASILWRLAVAKNIQYF. Here the CDR3 DNA reads TGTGCCAGCATTTTATGGAGACTAGCGGTAGCCAAAAACATTCAGTACTTC.